This T cell receptor (beta chain) was documented in a study of blood T cell repertoires in COVID-19. In the study overall: Some COVID-19 samples were acute and others convalescent; all came from the United States, Italy and Spain. The cDNA or gDNA used as material had been derived from T cells, B-cell-depleted T cells, or PBMCs.

As processed by the authors: Using reference gene primer amplification, nucleated cell counts were estimated. Method: immunoSEQ multiplex PCR; TCRdb's copy keeps in-frame clones and lacks some. The V and J calls and clone size were taken over from that table, and D and trimming were inferred from the DNA. The table lists roughly 290,000 clones, 85% of them singletons, with around 4.2% in the top ten. The sample taken for sequencing was peripheral blood. This TCR derives from a woman in her 50s with active or convalescent COVID-19.

For the CDR3, the DNA is TGTGCCAGCTCACCACAGGGTGTGGGAGCCTACTATGGCTACACCTTC. Its translation is CASSPQGVGAYYGYTF. The chain is built from TRBV18 and TRBJ1-2; no firm D call. Germline assignment: CDR1 KGHSH and CDR2 LQKENI. V dropped 1 base and J dropped 3 bases, with 15 bases sitting between them. The CDR3 is 16 amino acids.